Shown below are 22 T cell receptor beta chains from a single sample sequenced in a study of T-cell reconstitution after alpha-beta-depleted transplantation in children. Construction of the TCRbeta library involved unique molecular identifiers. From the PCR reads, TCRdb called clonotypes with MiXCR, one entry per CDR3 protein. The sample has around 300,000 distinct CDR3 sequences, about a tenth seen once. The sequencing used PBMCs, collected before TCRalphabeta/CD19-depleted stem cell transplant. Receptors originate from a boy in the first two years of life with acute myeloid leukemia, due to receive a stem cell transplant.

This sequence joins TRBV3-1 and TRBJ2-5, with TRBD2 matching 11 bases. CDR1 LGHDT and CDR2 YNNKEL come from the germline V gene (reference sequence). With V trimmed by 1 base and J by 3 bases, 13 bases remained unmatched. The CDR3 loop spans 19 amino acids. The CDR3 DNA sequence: TGTGCCAGCAGCCAAGGTCGGGTAGCGGGGGGGAGCATAAAAGAGACCCAGTACTTC. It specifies CASSQGRVAGGSIKETQYF.

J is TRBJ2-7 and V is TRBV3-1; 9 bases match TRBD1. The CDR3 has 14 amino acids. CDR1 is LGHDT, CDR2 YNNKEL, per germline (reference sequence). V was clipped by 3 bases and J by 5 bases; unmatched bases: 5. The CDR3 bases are TGTGCCAGCAGCCAGACAGGGGGTGTGGACGAGCAGTACTTC. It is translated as CASSQTGGVDEQYF.

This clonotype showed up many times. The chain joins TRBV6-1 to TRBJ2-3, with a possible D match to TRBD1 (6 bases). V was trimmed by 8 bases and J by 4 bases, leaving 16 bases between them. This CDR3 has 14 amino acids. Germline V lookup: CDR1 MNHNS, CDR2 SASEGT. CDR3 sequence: CASFRGEDPDTQYF. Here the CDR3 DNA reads TGTGCCAGCTTCAGGGGCGAAGATCCAGATACGCAGTATTTT.

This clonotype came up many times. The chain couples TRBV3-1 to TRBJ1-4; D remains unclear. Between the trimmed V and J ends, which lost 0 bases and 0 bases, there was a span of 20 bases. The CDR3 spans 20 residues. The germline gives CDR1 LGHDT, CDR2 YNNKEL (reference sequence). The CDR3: CASSQDQDKDGLPTNEKLFF. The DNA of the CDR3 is TGTGCCAGCAGCCAAGACCAAGATAAGGACGGTCTTCCAACTAATGAAAAACTGTTTTTT.

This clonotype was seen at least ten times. CDR3 sequence (DNA): TGTGCCACCAGGCCGAACACCGGGGAGCTGTTTTTT. Its protein is CATRPNTGELFF. This chain uses TRBV24-1 with TRBJ2-2; unclear D gene. The CDR3 is 12 residues long. CDR1 and CDR2 (germline): KGHDR, SFDVKD. V was pared by 7 bases and J by 0 bases, with 2 bases between.

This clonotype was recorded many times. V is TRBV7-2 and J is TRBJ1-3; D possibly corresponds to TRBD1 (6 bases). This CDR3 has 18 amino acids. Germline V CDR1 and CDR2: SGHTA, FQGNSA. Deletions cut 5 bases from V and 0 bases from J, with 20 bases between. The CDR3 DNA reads TGTGCCAGCAGCCCTAGGGGGGGCGCATTTAGCTCTGGAAACACCATATATTTT. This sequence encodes CASSPRGGAFSSGNTIYF.

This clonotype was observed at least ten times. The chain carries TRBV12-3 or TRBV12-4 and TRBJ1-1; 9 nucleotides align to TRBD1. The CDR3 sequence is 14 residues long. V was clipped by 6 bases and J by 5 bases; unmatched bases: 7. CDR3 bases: TGTGCCAGCAGGGGTACAGGGGGCTTTACTGAAGCTTTCTTT. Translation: CASRGTGGFTEAFF.

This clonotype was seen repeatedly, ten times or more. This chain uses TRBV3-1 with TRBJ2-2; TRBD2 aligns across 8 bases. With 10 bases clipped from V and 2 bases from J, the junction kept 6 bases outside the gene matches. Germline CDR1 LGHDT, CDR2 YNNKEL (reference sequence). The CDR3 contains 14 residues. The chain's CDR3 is CANGSGINTGELFF. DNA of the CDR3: TGTGCCAACGGTAGCGGGATTAACACCGGGGAGCTGTTTTTT.

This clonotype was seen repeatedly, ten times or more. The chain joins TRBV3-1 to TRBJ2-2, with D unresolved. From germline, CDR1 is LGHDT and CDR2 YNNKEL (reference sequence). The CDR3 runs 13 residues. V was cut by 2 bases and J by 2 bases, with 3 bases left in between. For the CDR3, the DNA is TGTGCCAGCAGCCAAACTAACACCGGGGAGCTGTTTTTT. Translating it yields CASSQTNTGELFF.

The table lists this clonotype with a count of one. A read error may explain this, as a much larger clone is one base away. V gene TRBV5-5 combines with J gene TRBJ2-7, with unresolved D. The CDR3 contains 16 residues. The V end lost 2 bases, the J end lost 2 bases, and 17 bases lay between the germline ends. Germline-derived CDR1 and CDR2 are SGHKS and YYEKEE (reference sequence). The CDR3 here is CASSFEAAFLTYEQYF. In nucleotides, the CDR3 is TGTGCCAGCAGCTTCGAAGCAGCTTTTCTCACCTACGAGCAGTACTTC.

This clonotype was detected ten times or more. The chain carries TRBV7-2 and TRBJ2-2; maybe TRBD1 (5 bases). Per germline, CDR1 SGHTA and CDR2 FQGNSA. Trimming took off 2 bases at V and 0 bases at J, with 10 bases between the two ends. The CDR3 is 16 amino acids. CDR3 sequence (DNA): TGTGCCAGCAGCTTAATGCAGGGATCGAACACCGGGGAGCTGTTTTTT. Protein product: CASSLMQGSNTGELFF. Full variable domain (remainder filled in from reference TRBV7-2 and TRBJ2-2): GAGVSQSPSNKVTEKGKDVELRCDPISGHTALYWYRQSLGQGLEFLIYFQGNSAPDKSGLPSDRFSAERTGGSVSTLTIQRTQQEDSAVYLCASSLMQGSNTGELFFGEGSRLTVL.

CDR3 nucleotide sequence: TGTGCCAGCAGCTTTCCGGGCGGGAGAGGGACCTACGAGCAGTACTTC. As protein: CASSFPGGRGTYEQYF. V and J are TRBV7-2 and TRBJ2-7; TRBD2 agrees at 7 bases. CDR3 size: 16 residues. The J segment lost 2 bases and the V segment lost 3 bases, leaving 10 bases of the junction unmatched. CDR1 and CDR2 from the germline V gene are SGHTA and FQGNSA.

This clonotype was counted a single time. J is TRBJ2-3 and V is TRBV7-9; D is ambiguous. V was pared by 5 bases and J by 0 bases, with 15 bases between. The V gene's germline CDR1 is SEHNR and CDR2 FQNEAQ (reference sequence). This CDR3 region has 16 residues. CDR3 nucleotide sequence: TGTGCCAGCAGCACCACACTTAGCCGTAGCACAGATACGCAGTATTTT. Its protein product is CASSTTLSRSTDTQYF.

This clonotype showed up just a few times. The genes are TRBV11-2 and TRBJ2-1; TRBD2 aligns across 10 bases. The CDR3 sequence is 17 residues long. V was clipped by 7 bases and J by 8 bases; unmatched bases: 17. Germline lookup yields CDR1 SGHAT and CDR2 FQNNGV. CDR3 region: CASTSYLLAGAGDEQFF. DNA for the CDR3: TGTGCCAGCACCTCCTATCTGCTAGCGGGAGCCGGGGATGAGCAGTTCTTC.

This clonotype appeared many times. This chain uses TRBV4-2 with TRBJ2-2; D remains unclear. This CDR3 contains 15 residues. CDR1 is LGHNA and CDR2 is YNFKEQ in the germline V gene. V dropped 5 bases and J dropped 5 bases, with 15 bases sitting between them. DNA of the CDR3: TGTGCCAGCAGCTTAGTGCCCAGTGGGACCGGGGAGCTGTTTTTT. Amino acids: CASSLVPSGTGELFF.

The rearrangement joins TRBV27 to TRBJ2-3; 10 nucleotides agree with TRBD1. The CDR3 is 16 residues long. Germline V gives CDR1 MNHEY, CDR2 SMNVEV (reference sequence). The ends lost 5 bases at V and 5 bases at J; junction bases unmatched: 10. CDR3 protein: CASSDRDRGFGDTQYF. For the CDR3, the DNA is TGTGCCAGCAGTGACCGGGACAGGGGATTTGGAGATACGCAGTATTTT.

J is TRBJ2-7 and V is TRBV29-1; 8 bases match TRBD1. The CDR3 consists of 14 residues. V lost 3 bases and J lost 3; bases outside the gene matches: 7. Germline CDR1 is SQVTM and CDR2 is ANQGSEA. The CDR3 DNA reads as TGCAGCGTTGATACGACAGGGGACGGCTACGAGCAGTACTTC. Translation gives CSVDTTGDGYEQYF.

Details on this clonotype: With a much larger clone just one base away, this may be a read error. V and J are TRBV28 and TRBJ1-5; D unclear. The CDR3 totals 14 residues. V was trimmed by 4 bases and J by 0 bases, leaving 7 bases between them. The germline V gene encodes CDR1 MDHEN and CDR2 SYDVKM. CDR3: CASSSGVSNQPQHF. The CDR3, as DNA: TGTGCCAGCAGTTCCGGCGTTAGCAATCAGCCCCAGCATTTT.

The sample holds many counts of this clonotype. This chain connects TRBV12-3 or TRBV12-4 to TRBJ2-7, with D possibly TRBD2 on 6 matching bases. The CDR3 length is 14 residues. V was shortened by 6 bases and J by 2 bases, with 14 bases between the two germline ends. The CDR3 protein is CASRSTSRAYEQYF. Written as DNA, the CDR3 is TGTGCCAGCAGATCCACTAGCCGGGCCTACGAGCAGTACTTC.

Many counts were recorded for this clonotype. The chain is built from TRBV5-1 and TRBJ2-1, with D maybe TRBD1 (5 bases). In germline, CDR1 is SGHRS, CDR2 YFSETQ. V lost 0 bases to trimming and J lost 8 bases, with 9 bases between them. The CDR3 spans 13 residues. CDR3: CASSLGGEDEQFF. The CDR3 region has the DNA TGCGCCAGCAGCTTGGGGGGCGAGGATGAGCAGTTCTTC.

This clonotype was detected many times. The CDR3 DNA reads TGCAGTGCTAGAGCAAGACCCGGTCCCTACGAGCAGTACTTC. This translates into CSARARPGPYEQYF. This chain links TRBV20-1 with TRBJ2-7; D not certain. Germline V gives CDR1 DFQATT, CDR2 SNEGSKA (reference sequence). The V gene lost 1 base and the J gene lost 2 bases, with 12 bases spanning the gap. CDR3 length: 14 amino acids.

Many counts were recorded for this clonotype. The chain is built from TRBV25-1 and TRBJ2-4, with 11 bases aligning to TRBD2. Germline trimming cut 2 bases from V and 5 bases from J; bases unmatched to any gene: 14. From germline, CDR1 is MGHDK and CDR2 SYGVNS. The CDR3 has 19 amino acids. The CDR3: CASSEGISGRAGVQNIQYF. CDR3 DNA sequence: TGTGCCAGCAGTGAAGGTATTAGCGGGAGGGCCGGAGTTCAAAACATTCAGTACTTC.